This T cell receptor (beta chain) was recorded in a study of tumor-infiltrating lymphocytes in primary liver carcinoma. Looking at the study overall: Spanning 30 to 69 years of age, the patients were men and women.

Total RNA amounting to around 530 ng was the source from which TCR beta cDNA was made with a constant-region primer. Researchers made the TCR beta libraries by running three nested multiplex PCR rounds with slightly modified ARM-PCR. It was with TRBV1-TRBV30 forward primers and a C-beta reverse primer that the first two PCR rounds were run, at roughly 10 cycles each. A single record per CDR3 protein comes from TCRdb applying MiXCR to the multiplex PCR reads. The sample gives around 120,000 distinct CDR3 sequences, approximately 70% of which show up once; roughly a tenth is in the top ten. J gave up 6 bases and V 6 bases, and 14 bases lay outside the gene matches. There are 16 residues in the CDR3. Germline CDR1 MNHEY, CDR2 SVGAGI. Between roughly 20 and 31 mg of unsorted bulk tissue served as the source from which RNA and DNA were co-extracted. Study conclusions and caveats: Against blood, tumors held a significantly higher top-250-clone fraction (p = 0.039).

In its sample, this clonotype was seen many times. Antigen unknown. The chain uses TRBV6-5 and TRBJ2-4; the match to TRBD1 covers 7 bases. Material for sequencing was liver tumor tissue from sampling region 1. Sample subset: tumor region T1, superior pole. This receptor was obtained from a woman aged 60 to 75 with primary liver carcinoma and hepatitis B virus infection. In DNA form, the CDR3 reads TGTGCCAGCAGCCAAAACCGGGACAGAGTCCCAAACATTCAGTACTTC. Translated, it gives CASSQNRDRVPNIQYF.